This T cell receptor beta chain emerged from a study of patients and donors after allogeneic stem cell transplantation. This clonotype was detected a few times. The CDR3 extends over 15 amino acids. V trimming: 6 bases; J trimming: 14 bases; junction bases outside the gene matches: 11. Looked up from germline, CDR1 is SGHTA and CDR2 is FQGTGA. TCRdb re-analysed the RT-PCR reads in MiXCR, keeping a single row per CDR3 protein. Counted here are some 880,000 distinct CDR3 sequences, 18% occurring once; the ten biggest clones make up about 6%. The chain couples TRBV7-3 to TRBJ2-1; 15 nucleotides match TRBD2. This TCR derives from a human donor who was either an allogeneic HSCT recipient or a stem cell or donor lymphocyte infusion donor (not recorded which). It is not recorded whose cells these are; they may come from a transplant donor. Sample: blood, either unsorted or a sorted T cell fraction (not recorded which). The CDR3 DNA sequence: TGTGCCAGCAGGGCCGGGACTAGCGGGGGGATTGGAGAGTTCTTC. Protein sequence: CASRAGTSGGIGEFF. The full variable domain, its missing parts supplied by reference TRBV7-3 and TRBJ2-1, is GAGVSQTPSNKVTEKGKYVELRCDPISGHTALYWYRQSLGQGPEFLIYFQGTGAADDSGLPNDRFFAVRPEGSVSTLKIQRTERGDSAVYLCASRAGTSGGIGEFFGPGTRLTVL.